The 9 T cell receptor beta chains below come from one sample, sequenced in a study of identical twins. TCRdb passed the 5' RACE reads through MiXCR, listing each CDR3 protein once. This table has some 190,000 distinct CDR3 sequences, around a sixth appearing once. The data also belong to a second study, concerning T cells expressing NK-cell markers.

The sequenced sample consisted of CD8+ T cells sorted from blood. These receptors all come from a woman aged 18-29 years in good health.

The table lists this clonotype with a few counts. The chain couples TRBV11-2 to TRBJ2-2; D unclear. Germline CDR1 and CDR2: SGHAT and FQNNGV. V was clipped by 8 bases and J by 7 bases, with 14 bases between them. The CDR3 is made up of 13 amino acids. The CDR3, as DNA: TGTGCCAGCTCCCTAGGGCCCGACGGGGAGCTGTTTTTT. Translated: CASSLGPDGELFF.

The chain recombines TRBV10-3 with TRBJ2-1; D gene ambiguous. The CDR3 runs to 13 residues. The germline gives CDR1 ENHRY, CDR2 SYGVKD. Trimming took off 3 bases at V and 6 bases at J, with 9 bases between the two ends. CDR3 DNA sequence: TGTGCCATCAGTGAACTACACGCCAATGAGCAGTTCTTC. Its protein product is CAISELHANEQFF.

This CDR3 is CASSSTGGVEAFF. The DNA for the CDR3 is TGTGCCAGCAGTTCCACAGGGGGAGTCGAAGCTTTCTTT. The J gene is TRBJ1-1, the V gene TRBV27; 8 bases align to TRBD1. Losses at the gene ends were 4 bases for V and 8 bases for J; bases not matched to a gene: 6. CDR3 length equals 13 residues. CDR1 is MNHEY and CDR2 is SMNVEV in the germline V gene (reference sequence).

The J gene is TRBJ2-5, the V gene TRBV5-5; D uncertain. Germline V gene lookup returns CDR1 SGHKS and CDR2 YYEKEE (reference sequence). The CDR3 is 10 amino acids. With 5 bases removed from V and 3 bases from J, the gap between germline ends came to 2 bases. For the CDR3, the DNA is TGTGCCAGCAGTAAAGAGACCCAGTACTTC. This sequence encodes CASSKETQYF.

This clonotype was observed a handful of times. The chain carries TRBV2 and TRBJ2-1; D gene ambiguous. The CDR3 sequence is 13 residues long. The V end was cut by 4 bases, the J end by 4 bases, with 8 bases between. Germline V gene sequence: CDR1 SNHLY, CDR2 FYNNEI. CDR3 sequence: CASSARAYNEQFF. CDR3 DNA: TGTGCCAGCAGTGCTAGGGCATACAATGAGCAGTTCTTC.

Only a few counts were recorded for this clonotype. The J gene is TRBJ2-1, the V gene TRBV5-1; 8 nucleotides line up with TRBD2. The V gene end was trimmed by 6 bases and the J gene end by 7 bases; junction bases not matched to a gene: 12. This CDR3 comprises 15 residues. Germline assignment: CDR1 SGHRS and CDR2 YFSETQ. CDR3 coding DNA: TGCGCCAGCATGGGGGGGCTAGCGGGCATTAATGAGCAGTTCTTC. Protein sequence: CASMGGLAGINEQFF.

A remark on this clonotype: This may be a read error, as it is one base from a much larger clone. V gene TRBV5-1 combines with J gene TRBJ2-5, with 9 nucleotides matching TRBD1. CDR3 size: 16 residues. V was clipped by 7 bases and J by 5 bases; unmatched bases: 15. Germline CDR1 and CDR2: SGHRS and YFSETQ. The CDR3 loop is CASGPSWTGAGETQYF. CDR3 DNA: TGCGCCAGCGGCCCTAGCTGGACAGGGGCAGGGGAGACCCAGTACTTC.

The DNA of the CDR3 is TGTGCCAGCAGCCAAATCAGCGGCTACAATGAGCAGTTCTTC. This gives the protein CASSQISGYNEQFF. The chain links TRBV14 to TRBJ2-1; D might be TRBD2 (5 bases). This CDR3 is 14 amino acids long. Germline V lookup: CDR1 SGHDN, CDR2 FVKESK. The V and J ends lost 2 bases and 3 bases respectively, with 8 bases between them. Full variable domain (remainder filled in from reference TRBV14 and TRBJ2-1): EAGVTQFPSHSVIEKGQTVTLRCDPISGHDNLYWYRRVMGKEIKFLLHFVKESKQDESGMPNNRFLAERTGGTYSTLKVQPAELEDSGVYFCASSQISGYNEQFFGPGTRLTVL.

V gene TRBV5-1 combines with J gene TRBJ2-7; D may be TRBD1 or TRBD2 (5 bases each). The CDR3 totals 10 residues. CDR1 is SGHRS and CDR2 is YFSETQ in the germline V gene. Here the CDR3 reads CAEGRYEQYF. In DNA form, the CDR3 reads TGCGCTGAGGGACGCTACGAGCAGTACTTC.